One and the same sample provided the 26 T cell receptor beta chains below, sequenced in a study of blood T cell repertoires in COVID-19. Measured with immunoSEQ multiplex PCR; TCRdb has only the in-frame clones, and not every one. Among 200,000 to 250,000 clones listed, roughly 87% were seen once. Input material: PBMCs or T cells enriched from blood (not recorded which). Receptors were obtained from a woman aged 25 to 39 with acute COVID-19.

The chain recombines TRBV5-8 with TRBJ1-5; weak D call: TRBD1 (6 bases). The V and J ends lost 4 bases and 5 bases respectively, with 19 bases between them. The CDR3 extends over 16 amino acids. In germline, CDR1 is SGHTS, CDR2 YDEGEE. In nucleotides, the CDR3 is TGTGCCAGCAGCCCAGTGGGGGCAGGGGTTGATCAGCCCCAGCATTTT. This translates into CASSPVGAGVDQPQHF.

V usage is TRBV6-5 and J usage is TRBJ1-5; D not certain. The CDR3 has 13 amino acids. Germline V gene data show CDR1 as MNHEY and CDR2 as SVGAGI. The V gene lost 0 bases and the J gene lost 7 bases, with 7 bases spanning the gap. The chain's CDR3 is CASSYSEWQPQHF. DNA of the CDR3: TGTGCCAGCAGTTACTCAGAGTGGCAGCCCCAGCATTTT.

This clone showed up just a few times. V gene TRBV27 combines with J gene TRBJ1-6; 9 nucleotides line up with TRBD1. Germline V CDR1 and CDR2: MNHEY, SMNVEV (reference sequence). CDR3 length: 17 amino acids. Germline trimming cut 6 bases from V and 5 bases from J; bases unmatched to any gene: 11. CDR3 nucleotide sequence: TGTGCCAGCAGCCGGATAGGGGGACAGGGCGATAATTCACCCCTCCACTTT. This gives the protein CASSRIGGQGDNSPLHF.

This clone has only one observation. The V and J genes are TRBV12-3 or TRBV12-4 and TRBJ1-1; D remains ambiguous. V gave up 6 bases and J gave up 7 bases, with 12 bases separating them. The CDR3 has 12 residues. The CDR3 nucleotides are TGTGCCAGCAGCCTCAAATTGAGTGAAGCTTTCTTT. This sequence encodes CASSLKLSEAFF.

The rearrangement links TRBV5-1 to TRBJ1-4; 8 bases line up with TRBD1. V shed 0 bases, J shed 7 bases, and the junction held 2 bases outside the gene matches. CDR3 length equals 14 residues. Germline V lookup: CDR1 SGHRS, CDR2 YFSETQ. Here the CDR3 reads CASSLGQGIEKLFF. Written as DNA, the CDR3 is TGCGCCAGCAGCTTGGGACAGGGGATTGAAAAACTGTTTTTT.

This clone was detected a few times. This chain joins TRBV19 and TRBJ2-2, with 8 bases matching TRBD2. The CDR3 contains 16 residues. The germline gives CDR1 LNHDA, CDR2 SQIVND (reference sequence). The junction had 5 bases not matched to a gene; V was cut back by 3 bases and J by 2 bases. In DNA, the CDR3 is TGTGCCAGTAGTATCCTAGCGGGCACCAACACCGGGGAGCTGTTTTTT. Protein: CASSILAGTNTGELFF.

The sample holds one count of this clone. This sequence joins TRBV15 and TRBJ2-7; 7 bases line up with TRBD2. Looked up from germline, CDR1 is LNHNV and CDR2 is YYDKDF (reference sequence). V was clipped by 1 base and J by 4 bases; unmatched bases: 4. This CDR3 has 14 amino acids. In nucleotides, the CDR3 is TGTGCCACCAGCAGAGGGGGGGGAGGGTACGAGCAGTACTTC. Translating gives CATSRGGGGYEQYF.

The J gene is TRBJ1-6, the V gene TRBV21-1. TRBV21-1 counts as a pseudogene. This CDR3 is 16 amino acids long. The CDR3 nucleotides read TGTGCCAGCAGCAAAGACCCGGGGGACTCGGATTCACCCCTCCACTTT. This sequence encodes CASSKDPGDSDSPLHF.

The V gene is TRBV6-2 or TRBV6-3, the J gene TRBJ2-7; D not resolved. V was clipped by 4 bases and J by 3 bases, with 16 bases between them. This CDR3 is 15 amino acids long. Per germline, CDR1 MNHEY and CDR2 SVGEGT. CDR3 loop: CASSFDGDRVYEQYF. DNA of the CDR3: TGTGCCAGCAGTTTCGACGGAGATAGAGTCTACGAGCAGTACTTC.

This clone turned up a few times. The chain has TRBV11-2 and TRBJ1-5; possibly TRBD1 for D (5 bases). V was cut by 1 base and J by 0 bases, with 10 bases left in between. Germline V gene sequence: CDR1 SGHAT, CDR2 FQNNGV. The CDR3 runs 16 residues. The CDR3 loop reads CASSLGTSYSNQPQHF. CDR3 sequence (DNA): TGTGCCAGCAGCTTAGGGACATCGTATAGCAATCAGCCCCAGCATTTT.

V usage is TRBV5-6 and J usage is TRBJ2-4, with TRBD1 matching 7 bases. CDR1 is SGHDT and CDR2 is YYEEEE in the germline V gene. J gave up 5 bases and V 4 bases, and 3 bases lay outside the gene matches. The CDR3 sequence is 13 residues long. This CDR3 is CASSTGTENIQYF. CDR3 nucleotide sequence: TGTGCCAGCAGCACCGGGACAGAAAACATTCAGTACTTC.

CDR3: CASSLGLRGIDGYTF. In DNA form, the CDR3 reads TGTGCCAGCAGCTTAGGTCTCAGGGGTATTGATGGCTACACCTTC. The V call is TRBV13, the J call TRBJ1-2; a weak D match, TRBD1 (6 bases). Germline loops: CDR1 PRHDT, CDR2 FYEKMQ (reference sequence). The CDR3 is 15 residues long. V dropped 0 bases and J dropped 6 bases, with 14 bases sitting between them.

V usage is TRBV5-1 and J usage is TRBJ2-5; tentatively, D is TRBD2 (5 bases). Germline CDR1 and CDR2: SGHRS and YFSETQ. Trimming took 4 bases from V and 5 from J, leaving 12 bases between them. This CDR3 is 13 amino acids long. The CDR3 DNA reads as TGCGCCAGCAGCCGGACTGACACGGAGACCCAGTACTTC. It encodes CASSRTDTETQYF.

The chain employs TRBV7-9 and TRBJ2-3; TRBD1 aligns across 10 bases. CDR1 and CDR2 from the germline V gene are SEHNR and FQNEAQ (reference sequence). This CDR3 has 17 residues. V was pared by 5 bases and J by 1 base, with 9 bases of the junction left unmatched. For the CDR3, the DNA is TGTGCCAGCAGCGAGAGGGACAGGGGATGGGGCACAGATACGCAGTATTTT. Its protein is CASSERDRGWGTDTQYF.

The chain combines TRBV13 with TRBJ2-1; 7 bases are a match to TRBD1. Germline V gene sequence: CDR1 PRHDT, CDR2 FYEKMQ (reference sequence). After removal of 1 base from V and 5 bases from J, the junction contained 11 bases not matched to a gene. The CDR3 length is 17 residues. The CDR3 DNA follows: TGTGCCAGCAGCTTAGAAGGTGACAGGGTGACCAACAATGAGCAGTTCTTC. Residues: CASSLEGDRVTNNEQFF.

The V call is TRBV6-6, the J call TRBJ2-7, with 9 bases identical to TRBD1. From germline, CDR1 is MNHNY and CDR2 SVGAGI (reference sequence). V was pared by 0 bases and J by 3 bases, with 3 bases of the junction left unmatched. The CDR3 contains 15 residues. CDR3 coding DNA: TGTGCCAGCAGTTACTCCCCGGACAGGGGCTACGAGCAGTACTTC. Its protein is CASSYSPDRGYEQYF.

This rearrangement joins TRBV5-1 to TRBJ1-6, with 9 bases matching TRBD1. This CDR3 has 16 residues. From germline, CDR1 is SGHRS and CDR2 YFSETQ. With 7 bases clipped from V and 8 bases from J, the junction kept 13 bases outside the gene matches. The CDR3 loop is CASRYRGRSGDSPLHF. CDR3 coding DNA: TGCGCCAGCCGCTACAGGGGGCGCTCGGGAGATTCACCCCTCCACTTT.

This clone showed up just a few times. The V gene is TRBV21-1, the J gene TRBJ1-4; TRBD1, the table's D call, lacks a check against the DNA. TRBV21-1 is a pseudogene locus. The length of the CDR3 is 15 residues. CDR3 residues: CASSKGDRGAEKLFF. CDR3 sequence (DNA): TGTGCCAGCAGCAAAGGAGACAGGGGGGCAGAAAAACTGTTTTTT.

The J gene is TRBJ1-5, the V gene TRBV12-3 or TRBV12-4; D is undetermined. This CDR3 region has 11 residues. V was clipped by 3 bases and J by 7 bases, with 4 bases between them. This CDR3 reads CASSLGQPQHF. The CDR3 DNA reads TGTGCCAGCAGTTTGGGCCAGCCCCAGCATTTT.

This sequence joins TRBV7-6 and TRBJ2-2; 7 bases fit TRBD1. The CDR3 consists of 16 residues. Germline-derived CDR1 and CDR2 are SGHVS and FNYEAQ. The V gene end was trimmed by 1 base and the J gene end by 2 bases; junction bases not matched to a gene: 4. The CDR3 sequence is CASSLGQGLNTGELFF. As DNA, the CDR3 is TGTGCCAGCAGCTTAGGACAGGGCCTTAACACCGGGGAGCTGTTTTTT. The variable domain in full, completed from reference TRBV7-6 and TRBJ2-2, reads GAGVSQSPRYKVTKRGQDVALRCDPISGHVSLYWYRQALGQGPEFLTYFNYEAQQDKSGLPNDRFSAERPEGSISTLTIQRTEQRDSAMYRCASSLGQGLNTGELFFGEGSRLTVL.

The CDR3 bases are TGTGCCAGCTCACCGGGACAGGGGTTTGGAAACACCATATATTTT. Translating gives CASSPGQGFGNTIYF. V gene TRBV18 combines with J gene TRBJ1-3, with TRBD1 identical over 10 bases. CDR3 length: 15 residues. V was pared by 3 bases and J by 3 bases, with 2 bases of the junction left unmatched. Germline-derived CDR1 and CDR2 are KGHSH and LQKENI.

The V gene is TRBV5-4, the J gene TRBJ2-7; 14 nucleotides agree with TRBD2. CDR1 SGHNT and CDR2 YYREEE come from the germline V gene (reference sequence). This CDR3 is built from 16 residues. Trimming cost V 3 bases and J 3 bases; bases outside gene matches: 5. DNA of the CDR3: TGTGCCAGCAGCTCCCACGGACTAGCGGGGGGCTACGAGCAGTACTTC. Amino acid sequence: CASSSHGLAGGYEQYF.

The chain employs TRBV2 and TRBJ2-1; maybe TRBD1 (5 bases). This CDR3 comprises 15 residues. V lost 4 bases, J lost 6 bases, and 16 bases lay in between. Germline CDR1 is SNHLY and CDR2 is FYNNEI. Here the CDR3 DNA reads TGTGCCAGCAGTGTACAGGCTATCCTTATCAATGAGCAGTTCTTC. Its protein is CASSVQAILINEQFF.

The chain combines TRBV6-2 or TRBV6-3 with TRBJ1-2, with 9 bases that match TRBD1. CDR3 length: 16 amino acids. V lost 4 bases, J lost 4 bases, and 10 bases stayed unmatched. Looked up from germline, CDR1 is MNHEY and CDR2 is SVGEGT. The CDR3 loop reads CASSSGTGWGVYGYTF. The CDR3 bases are TGTGCCAGCAGTTCCGGGACAGGGTGGGGTGTCTATGGCTACACCTTC.

The CDR3 DNA sequence: TGTGCCAGCAGGAGCAAGCGAGGCGCGTATAATTCACCCCTCCACTTT. This gives the protein CASRSKRGAYNSPLHF. The chain joins TRBV13 to TRBJ1-6, with D unclear. Per the germline V gene, CDR1 is PRHDT and CDR2 is FYEKMQ (reference sequence). CDR3 length equals 16 residues. The ends were cut back, 6 bases at V and 4 bases at J, with 16 bases in the middle.

V is TRBV9 and J is TRBJ1-3; 8 bases match TRBD1. The germline gives CDR1 SGDLS, CDR2 YYNGEE. J was trimmed by 3 bases and V by 1 base; bases with no gene match: 3. The CDR3 is made up of 15 amino acids. CDR3 loop: CASSVQGAGGNTIYF. CDR3 bases: TGTGCCAGCAGCGTACAGGGGGCGGGTGGAAACACCATATATTTT.